This TCR beta chain was sequenced in a study of cytomegalovirus exposure and HLA in healthy donors. In regard to this clone: Its target is not known.

General study results and limits: Per published reports, the classifier diagnosed cytomegalovirus status with high specificity and sensitivity. In a later analysis, at a false discovery rate of 0.05, about 17,000 TCR beta sequences matched HLA alleles. The authors listed 150 or so TCR beta chains as cytomegalovirus-associated.

PCR was performed using 60 Vbeta and 13 Jbeta primers. In the authors' workflow: Unique TCR beta chains totaled about 73 million in a later count, with roughly 10 million of them shared. Method: immunoSEQ multiplex PCR; TCRdb's copy keeps in-frame clones and lacks some. Clone size and the V and J calls come from that table; the DNA yielded D and trimming. The table has around 140,000 clones, around 82% seen once. V was clipped by 2 bases and J by 5 bases; unmatched bases: 5. CDR1 is SGHKS and CDR2 is YYEKEE in the germline V gene (reference sequence). CDR3 size: 16 residues. The receptor comes from a young woman in good health and CMV-seropositive. The chain links TRBV5-5 to TRBJ2-3, with 13 bases lining up with TRBD2. The sequencing input was PBMCs. In DNA form, the CDR3 reads TGTGCCAGCAGCTTCCCACTAGCGGGGGGGTTAGATACGCAGTATTTT. Amino acid sequence: CASSFPLAGGLDTQYF. The full variable domain, completed using reference TRBV5-5 and TRBJ2-3, is DAGVTQSPTHLIKTRGQQVTLRCSPISGHKSVSWYQQVLGQGPQFIFQYYEKEERGRGNFPDRFSARQFPNYSSELNVNALLLGDSALYLCASSFPLAGGLDTQYFGPGTRLTVL.